The 17 T cell receptor beta chains below were found in one sample sequenced in a study of Ad26.COV2.S vaccination and SARS-CoV-2 variants. Treatment meaning: some 19 received Ad26.COV2.S at low or high dose, single or two shots; a few received placebo; per-sample allocation not given. Sample collection was performed on day 63 after the first vaccine or placebo injection. TCRdb's copy holds only in-frame clones and misses some; the assay was immunoSEQ multiplex PCR. This sample has about 320,000 clones, with about 90% found just once. This specimen consisted of peripheral blood, obtained in a trial of Ad26.COV2.S vaccine versus placebo. These receptors originate from a person between 18 and 65 years old who received the Ad26.COV2.S COVID-19 vaccine or a placebo.

This chain links TRBV10-3 with TRBJ2-5; 7 bases agree with TRBD1. Germline V gene lookup returns CDR1 ENHRY and CDR2 SYGVKD. Trimming removed 4 bases from V and 3 bases from J; junction bases left unmatched: 2. The CDR3 is made up of 13 amino acids. CDR3 sequence (DNA): TGTGCCATCAGTGCGGGGACAGAAGAGACCCAGTACTTC. Protein: CAISAGTEETQYF.

This clone came up a few times. The V and J genes are TRBV10-1 and TRBJ2-2; D not resolved. Germline V gives CDR1 WNHNN, CDR2 SYGVQD (reference sequence). V lost 2 bases and J lost 3, with 7 bases in between. The CDR3 length is 14 residues. The CDR3 DNA is TGCGCCAGCAGTGAGAAGGGATACACCGGGGAGCTGTTTTTT. It yields the protein CASSEKGYTGELFF.

The chain has TRBV4-2 and TRBJ2-1; weak D call: TRBD2 (6 bases). CDR1 LGHNA and CDR2 YNFKEQ come from the germline V gene. The V gene lost 5 bases and the J gene lost 0 bases, with 11 bases spanning the gap. The CDR3 has 15 amino acids. The CDR3 DNA is TGTGCCAGCAGCGTCGGGGGAAGCTCCTACAATGAGCAGTTCTTC. This translates into CASSVGGSSYNEQFF.

V is TRBV6-1 and J is TRBJ1-1; unclear D gene. The V and J ends lost 1 base and 11 bases respectively, with 11 bases between them. The germline CDR1 and CDR2 sequences are MNHNS and SASEGT. This CDR3 has 12 amino acids. In nucleotides, the CDR3 is TGTGCCAGCAGTGAAGGAGGGATACGCGCTTTCTTT. Its protein is CASSEGGIRAFF.

This clone was detected once. The V and J genes are TRBV11-2 and TRBJ1-6; unclear D gene. The CDR3 has 17 residues. Germline V lookup: CDR1 SGHAT, CDR2 FQNNGV. Trimming stripped 1 base from V and 0 bases from J, with 10 bases between. CDR3 sequence: CASSLGRLSSYNSPLHF. CDR3 coding DNA: TGTGCCAGCAGCTTAGGACGGTTGAGCTCCTATAATTCACCCCTCCACTTT.

This clone has only a few counts. The chain joins TRBV4-2 to TRBJ1-1; a weak D match, TRBD1 (5 bases). Germline CDR1 is LGHNA and CDR2 is YNFKEQ. CDR3 length: 14 residues. V dropped 1 base and J dropped 6 bases, with 12 bases sitting between them. The CDR3 region has the DNA TGTGCCAGCAGCCAAGGGAGGGGCCGGGCTGAAGCTTTCTTT. Its translation is CASSQGRGRAEAFF.

This chain joins TRBV18 and TRBJ1-5, with 7 bases lining up with TRBD1. V lost 4 bases, J lost 7 bases, and 13 bases stayed unmatched. This CDR3 comprises 16 residues. Germline assignment: CDR1 KGHSH and CDR2 LQKENI. DNA of the CDR3: TGTGCCAGCTCACTTCTAGACAGGGCCATCGGACAGCCCCAGCATTTT. The encoded protein is CASSLLDRAIGQPQHF.

This chain uses TRBV3-1 (or the pseudogene TRBV3-2) with TRBJ2-1; possible D gene TRBD1, 5 bases. This CDR3 spans 13 amino acids. The germline V and J ends were trimmed by 2 bases and 10 bases, with 12 bases remaining between them. The germline V gene encodes CDR1 LGHDT and CDR2 YNNKEL (reference sequence). CDR3 sequence (DNA): TGTGCCAGCAGCCAACACTCTTCAGGGGAGCAGTTCTTC. Protein sequence: CASSQHSSGEQFF.

The rearrangement uses TRBV6-2 or TRBV6-3 and TRBJ2-7, with a possible D match to TRBD2 (5 bases). The CDR3 sequence is 15 residues long. CDR1 is MNHEY and CDR2 is SVGEGT in the germline V gene. The V end lost 4 bases, the J end lost 7 bases, and 20 bases lay between the germline ends. The CDR3 DNA sequence: TGTGCCAGCAGTTCTGAGCCCCCAAGGACTTTTGAGCAGTACGTC. It is translated as CASSSEPPRTFEQYV.

V gene TRBV19 combines with J gene TRBJ1-1, with unresolved D. Trimming pared 2 bases from V and 6 bases from J, leaving 10 bases between. CDR1 and CDR2 from the germline V gene are LNHDA and SQIVND (reference sequence). The CDR3 contains 13 residues. The CDR3 bases are TGTGCCAGTAGTATACACGGAGAGGCTGAAGCTTTCTTT. This codes for CASSIHGEAEAFF. Full variable domain (remainder filled in from reference TRBV19 and TRBJ1-1): DGGITQSPKYLFRKEGQNVTLSCEQNLNHDAMYWYRQDPGQGLRLIYYSQIVNDFQKGDIAEGYSVSREKKESFPLTVTSAQKNPTAFYLCASSIHGEAEAFFGQGTRLTVV.

This clone was observed once. The chain joins TRBV27 to TRBJ2-1; 9 bases match TRBD2. The germline V gene has CDR1 MNHEY and CDR2 SMNVEV (reference sequence). CDR3 length equals 14 residues. The trim removed 3 bases at V and 11 bases at J, leaving 8 bases unmatched. CDR3 sequence reads: CASSLSIAGEKQFF. In nucleotides, the CDR3 is TGTGCCAGCAGTTTGTCCATAGCGGGGGAAAAGCAGTTCTTC.

This rearrangement joins TRBV7-2 to TRBJ2-1, with 9 bases fitting TRBD2. Trimming took 5 bases from V and 6 from J; bases not matched to a gene: 5. The CDR3 contains 14 residues. The V gene's germline CDR1 is SGHTA and CDR2 FQGNSA. The CDR3 here is CASSPGLARNEQFF. In DNA form, the CDR3 reads TGTGCCAGCAGCCCGGGACTAGCACGCAATGAGCAGTTCTTC.

The chain recombines TRBV27 with TRBJ1-1; 7 bases are a match to TRBD1. This CDR3 contains 13 residues. Germline-derived CDR1 and CDR2 are MNHEY and SMNVEV (reference sequence). V was clipped by 5 bases and J by 7 bases; unmatched bases: 7. CDR3 coding DNA: TGTGCCAGCAGTGTCCTTACAGGGGTTGAAGCTTTCTTT. Translating gives CASSVLTGVEAFF.

V and J are TRBV5-1 and TRBJ1-1; no clear D. Germline V CDR1 and CDR2: SGHRS, YFSETQ. The CDR3 has 14 residues. Trimming stripped 6 bases from V and 2 bases from J, with 14 bases between. The CDR3 sequence is CASKPGVSNTEAFF. DNA for the CDR3: TGCGCCAGCAAGCCGGGAGTCTCCAACACTGAAGCTTTCTTT.

The chain links TRBV19 to TRBJ2-2; D is perhaps TRBD1 (7 bases). This CDR3 comprises 19 residues. V was pared by 0 bases and J by 3 bases, with 20 bases between. Germline V lookup: CDR1 LNHDA, CDR2 SQIVND (reference sequence). CDR3 coding DNA: TGTGCCAGTAGTATAGATCTGGAGGGGGCGAGGCACTACACCGGGGAGCTGTTTTTT. As protein: CASSIDLEGARHYTGELFF.

The chain recombines TRBV10-3 with TRBJ1-4; D might be TRBD1 (5 bases). Germline V CDR1 and CDR2: ENHRY, SYGVKD. V lost 3 bases and J lost 10, with 12 bases in between. CDR3 length: 13 amino acids. The CDR3 loop is CAISETQGRKLFF. As DNA, the CDR3 is TGTGCCATCAGTGAAACCCAGGGACGAAAACTGTTTTTT.

The chain links TRBV9 to TRBJ1-2; tentative D call: TRBD1 (6 bases). V gave up 0 bases and J gave up 1 base, with 10 bases separating them. The CDR3 covers 15 residues. Germline-derived CDR1 and CDR2 are SGDLS and YYNGEE. The CDR3 region is CASSVEGQNNYGYTF. The CDR3 region has the DNA TGTGCCAGCAGCGTAGAGGGACAAAATAACTATGGCTACACCTTC.